This is a list of T cell receptor beta chains from one sample in a study of blood T cell repertoires in COVID-19. Produced via immunoSEQ multiplex PCR; TCRdb's table is partial and in-frame only. The sample records about 190,000 clones, approximately 85% being singletons. The sample taken for sequencing was PBMCs or T cells enriched from blood (not recorded which). The source is a woman aged 30 to 39 who had recovered from COVID-19. Both conserved end residues are part of each CDR3. D genes are given only for firm matches. Not every row has a clone size; where given, it reads once, few, many or a size class.

clone_size: -
j_call: TRBJ2-7
d_call: -
v_call: TRBV6-2/TRBV6-3
cdr3_aa: CASSVAWEWYEQYF
cdr3_nt: TGTGCCAGCAGTGTAGCTTGGGAGTGGTACGAGCAGTACTTC

clone_size: -
j_call: TRBJ1-4
d_call: TRBD1
v_call: TRBV5-1
cdr3_aa: CASSFSDRGANEKLFF
cdr3_nt: TGCGCCAGCAGCTTTTCCGACAGGGGGGCTAATGAAAAACTGTTTTTT

clone_size: -
j_call: TRBJ1-2
d_call: TRBD1
v_call: TRBV24-1
cdr3_aa: CATSRQGSGYTF
cdr3_nt: TGTGCCACCAGCAGACAGGGAAGCGGCTACACCTTC

clone_size: -
j_call: TRBJ1-6
d_call: TRBD1
v_call: TRBV25-1
cdr3_aa: CASSAKQGATSPLHF
cdr3_nt: TGTGCCAGCAGTGCCAAACAGGGGGCGACGTCACCCCTCCACTTT

clone_size: -
j_call: TRBJ2-3
d_call: -
v_call: TRBV28
cdr3_aa: CASSLTGAPDTQYF
cdr3_nt: TGTGCCAGCAGTTTAACGGGAGCCCCAGATACGCAGTATTTT

clone_size: few
j_call: TRBJ1-2
d_call: -
v_call: TRBV16
cdr3_aa: CASSQSREIYTF
cdr3_nt: TGTGCCAGCAGCCAATCGCGAGAAATTTACACCTTC

clone_size: -
j_call: TRBJ2-7
d_call: -
v_call: TRBV10-3
cdr3_aa: CAITPTISGSTNYEQYF
cdr3_nt: TGTGCCATCACCCCGACCATCAGCGGGTCCACCAATTACGAGCAGTACTTC

clone_size: -
j_call: TRBJ2-7
d_call: TRBD2
v_call: TRBV5-1
cdr3_aa: CASSSRGGSSYEQYF
cdr3_nt: TGCGCCAGCAGCTCCCGGGGAGGGAGCTCCTACGAGCAGTACTTC

clone_size: -
j_call: TRBJ1-5
d_call: -
v_call: TRBV7-9
cdr3_aa: CASSPLGYSNQPQHF
cdr3_nt: TGTGCCAGCAGCCCCCTGGGCTATAGCAATCAGCCCCAGCATTTT

clone_size: -
j_call: TRBJ1-2
d_call: -
v_call: TRBV4-1
cdr3_aa: CASSQEVSGEAGYTF
cdr3_nt: TGCGCCAGCAGCCAAGAAGTTTCCGGAGAGGCTGGCTACACCTTC

clone_size: few
j_call: TRBJ1-5
d_call: -
v_call: TRBV28
cdr3_aa: CASSSPGGYQPQHF
cdr3_nt: TGTGCCAGCAGTTCTCCGGGGGGCTATCAGCCCCAGCATTTT

clone_size: -
j_call: TRBJ2-1
d_call: TRBD2
v_call: TRBV7-3
cdr3_aa: CASSLWGGAQFF
cdr3_nt: TGTGCCAGCAGCTTATGGGGGGGTGCGCAGTTCTTC

clone_size: -
j_call: TRBJ2-3
d_call: TRBD2
v_call: TRBV29-1
cdr3_aa: CSVYTSSGRAGDTQYF
cdr3_nt: TGCAGCGTCTACACTTCGAGCGGGAGGGCCGGAGATACGCAGTATTTT

clone_size: -
j_call: TRBJ2-1
d_call: TRBD2
v_call: TRBV18
cdr3_aa: CASSRMTSGGEPDEQFF
cdr3_nt: TGTGCCAGCTCACGGATGACTAGCGGCGGAGAGCCGGATGAGCAGTTCTTC

clone_size: -
j_call: TRBJ2-2
d_call: TRBD1
v_call: TRBV5-6
cdr3_aa: CASSIRQGSVDTGELFF
cdr3_nt: TGTGCCAGCAGCATACGACAGGGTTCGGTAGACACCGGGGAGCTGTTTTTT

clone_size: -
j_call: TRBJ1-6
d_call: -
v_call: TRBV9
cdr3_aa: CASSETTGLGSPLHF
cdr3_nt: TGTGCCAGCAGCGAGACGACAGGACTCGGATCACCCCTCCACTTT

clone_size: -
j_call: TRBJ2-7
d_call: TRBD2
v_call: TRBV5-1
cdr3_aa: CASSYSGRAGHEQYF
cdr3_nt: TGCGCCAGCAGCTATAGCGGGAGGGCCGGGCACGAGCAGTACTTC

clone_size: -
j_call: TRBJ2-3
d_call: TRBD2
v_call: TRBV27
cdr3_aa: CASRRVVVAGGPGDTQYF
cdr3_nt: TGTGCCAGCAGACGAGTCGTTGTCGCGGGAGGGCCTGGAGATACGCAGTATTTT

clone_size: -
j_call: TRBJ1-1
d_call: -
v_call: TRBV5-6
cdr3_aa: CASSLDGLNTEAFF
cdr3_nt: TGTGCCAGCAGCTTGGACGGTTTGAACACTGAAGCTTTCTTT

clone_size: -
j_call: TRBJ2-3
d_call: -
v_call: TRBV18
cdr3_aa: CASSPRDPSTDTQYF
cdr3_nt: TGTGCCAGCTCACCACGAGATCCTAGCACAGATACGCAGTATTTT

clone_size: -
j_call: TRBJ1-2
d_call: -
v_call: TRBV5-1
cdr3_aa: CASSYDSTNRENGYTF
cdr3_nt: TGCGCCAGCAGCTACGACAGTACCAACCGTGAGAATGGCTACACCTTC

clone_size: -
j_call: TRBJ2-3
d_call: -
v_call: TRBV4-1
cdr3_aa: CASGGGSTDTQYF
cdr3_nt: TGCGCCAGCGGTGGGGGGAGCACAGATACGCAGTATTTT

clone_size: -
j_call: TRBJ2-1
d_call: TRBD2
v_call: TRBV7-3
cdr3_aa: CASRSTTSDNEQFF
cdr3_nt: TGTGCCAGCAGATCTACCACTAGCGACAATGAGCAGTTCTTC

clone_size: -
j_call: TRBJ2-1
d_call: -
v_call: TRBV6-2/TRBV6-3
cdr3_aa: CASSSAGLREDEQFF
cdr3_nt: TGTGCCAGCAGCTCCGCGGGACTCCGAGAGGATGAGCAGTTCTTC

clone_size: -
j_call: TRBJ1-1
d_call: TRBD1
v_call: TRBV4-1
cdr3_aa: CASRDTGGTEAFF
cdr3_nt: TGCGCCAGCAGGGACACAGGGGGGACTGAAGCTTTCTTT

clone_size: few
j_call: TRBJ1-1
d_call: -
v_call: TRBV5-1
cdr3_aa: CASSLAGGGTEAFF
cdr3_nt: TGCGCCAGCAGCTTGGCGGGGGGCGGAACTGAAGCTTTCTTT

clone_size: -
j_call: TRBJ2-1
d_call: TRBD2
v_call: TRBV2
cdr3_aa: CASSHPGTSGTRGSYNEQFF
cdr3_nt: TGTGCCAGCAGCCATCCCGGGACTAGCGGGACGAGGGGCTCCTACAATGAGCAGTTCTTC